This TCR beta chain was identified in a study of T cells in Graves' hyperthyroidism and ophthalmopathy. Broader study findings: Before onset, ophthalmopathy was predicted by the model a median around 6 months earlier.

The germline V and J ends were trimmed by 3 bases and 0 bases, with 12 bases remaining between them. This CDR3 region has 16 residues. The germline V gene has CDR1 SGHTA and CDR2 FQGNSA. Many counts were recorded for this clonotype. Its matching antigen is unknown. Template material for amplifying TCR beta CDR3 regions consisted of RNA transcripts. HTBI primers were the set used in a first-round RT-PCR of the TCR CDR3. Using its own MiXCR run on the multiplex PCR reads, TCRdb lists one record per CDR3 protein. The sample lists over 400,000 distinct CDR3 sequences, over 12% occurring once. The V and J genes are TRBV7-2 and TRBJ2-1; D is tentatively TRBD1 or TRBD2 (5 bases each). Sequenced material: blood. The TCR comes from a man between 18 and 35 years old with Graves' ophthalmopathy. The CDR3: CASSFLGGSSYNEQFF. DNA of the CDR3: TGTGCCAGCAGCTTCCTTGGGGGAAGCTCCTACAATGAGCAGTTCTTC.